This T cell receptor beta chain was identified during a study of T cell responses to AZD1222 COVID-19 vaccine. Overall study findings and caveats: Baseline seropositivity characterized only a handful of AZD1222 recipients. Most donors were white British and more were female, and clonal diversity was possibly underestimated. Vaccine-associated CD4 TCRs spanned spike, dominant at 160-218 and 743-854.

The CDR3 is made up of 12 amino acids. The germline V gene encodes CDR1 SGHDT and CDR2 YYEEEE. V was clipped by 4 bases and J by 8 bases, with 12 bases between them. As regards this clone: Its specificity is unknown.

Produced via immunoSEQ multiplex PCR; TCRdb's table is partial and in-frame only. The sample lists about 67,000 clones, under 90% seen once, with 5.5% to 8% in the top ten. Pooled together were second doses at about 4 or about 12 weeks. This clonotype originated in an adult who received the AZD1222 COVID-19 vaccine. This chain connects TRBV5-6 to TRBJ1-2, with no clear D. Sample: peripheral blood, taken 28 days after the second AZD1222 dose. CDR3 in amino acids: CASSTPSVGYTF. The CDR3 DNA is TGTGCCAGCAGCACCCCTAGTGTGGGCTACACCTTC.